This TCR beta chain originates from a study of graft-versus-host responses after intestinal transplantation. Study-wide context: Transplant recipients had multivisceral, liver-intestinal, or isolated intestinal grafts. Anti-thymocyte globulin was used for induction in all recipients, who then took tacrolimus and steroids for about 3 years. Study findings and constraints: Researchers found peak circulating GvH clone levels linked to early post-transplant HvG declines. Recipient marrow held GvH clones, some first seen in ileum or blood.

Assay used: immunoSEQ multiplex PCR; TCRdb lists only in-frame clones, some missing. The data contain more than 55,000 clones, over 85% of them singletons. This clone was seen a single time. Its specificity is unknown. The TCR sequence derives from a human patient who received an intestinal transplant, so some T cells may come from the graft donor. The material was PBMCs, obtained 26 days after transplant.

CDR3 nucleotides: TGTGCCAGCAGGAATCACAGGGGCGCAGGGACCCAGTACTTC. Translated: CASRNHRGAGTQYF. J is TRBJ2-5 and V is TRBV6-5, with TRBD1 matching over 7 bases. The CDR3 spans 14 residues. The germline CDR1 and CDR2 sequences are MNHEY and SVGAGI. With 6 bases clipped from V and 7 bases from J, the junction kept 11 bases outside the gene matches.